This TCR beta chain comes out of a study of T cell responses to AZD1222 COVID-19 vaccine. The study, taken as a whole, reports: Among the donors, most were white British and more were female, and clonal diversity was possibly underestimated. Among vaccine-associated CD4 TCRs, coverage spanned spike, with dominance at 160-218 and 743-854.

About this clone: Its antigen is unidentified.

TCRdb keeps only in-frame clones here, not all; method: immunoSEQ multiplex PCR. The sample has roughly 56,000 clones, roughly four fifths seen once. The source was peripheral blood, collected 28 days after the second AZD1222 dose. The TCR comes from an adult who received the AZD1222 COVID-19 vaccine.

The chain's CDR3 is CSVVIDSSFEQYF. CDR3 nucleotide sequence: TGCAGCGTTGTTATCGACAGTTCGTTCGAGCAGTACTTC. V gene TRBV29-1 combines with J gene TRBJ2-7, with D tentatively TRBD1 (5 bases). The CDR3 totals 13 residues. Germline CDR1 SQVTM, CDR2 ANQGSEA. Trimming left V 4 bases short and J 6 bases short, with 16 bases between.